This T cell receptor beta chain came from a study of vaccination effects on CD4 cells after COVID-19. The wider study: Every well got over 1.5 million PBMC, which were grown with around 10 IU/ml IL-2 and 8.5 to 10 ug/ml peptides.

Here immunoSEQ multiplex PCR was the method, and the copy in TCRdb shows in-frame clones only, minus some. Of approximately 61,000 clones listed, about 78% were seen once; the top ten hold 3.5% to 5%. Germline lookup yields CDR1 MNHEY and CDR2 SMNVEV (reference sequence). The CDR3 has 14 residues. With 5 bases removed from V and 8 bases from J, the gap between germline ends came to 18 bases. Regarding the study as a whole: Limitations: small convalescent group and missing early post-infection timepoints. There was only 1 of 255 vaccine-induced clones in healthy vaccinees that cross-reacted with common cold coronaviruses.

When around nine days of culture had elapsed, CD4+ T cells were isolated. Each participant received a vaccine that was either BNT162b2 or mRNA-1273, given as two doses. A half-volume exchange with IL-2 medium occurred on days 3 and 7. As concerns this clone: Its antigen is still unknown.

This sequence joins TRBV27 and TRBJ1-1; D uncertain. Sequencing was performed on CD4+ T cells from PBMCs cultured without peptide, taken after COVID-19 vaccination. This sequence was found in a human donor who received a COVID-19 vaccine. The CDR3 sequence is CASSSGRRTVEAFF. The DNA of the CDR3 is TGTGCCAGCAGTAGCGGTAGGAGGACGGTAGAAGCTTTCTTT.